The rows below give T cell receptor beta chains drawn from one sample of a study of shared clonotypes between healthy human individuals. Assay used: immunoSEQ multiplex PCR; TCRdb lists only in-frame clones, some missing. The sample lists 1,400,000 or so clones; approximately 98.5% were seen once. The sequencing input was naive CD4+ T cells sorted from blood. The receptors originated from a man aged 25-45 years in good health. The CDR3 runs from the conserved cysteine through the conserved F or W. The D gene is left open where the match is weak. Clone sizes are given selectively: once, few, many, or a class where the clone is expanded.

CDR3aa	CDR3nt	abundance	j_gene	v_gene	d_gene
CASSTWVTEAFF	TGTGCCAGCAGCACCTGGGTGACTGAAGCTTTCTTT	.	TRBJ1-1	TRBV2	.
CASSGPGQVSVDGYTF	TGTGCCAGCAGTGGCCCGGGACAGGTTTCAGTAGATGGCTACACCTTC	.	TRBJ1-2	TRBV9	TRBD1
CATQGTGANVLTF	TGTGCCACCCAGGGAACTGGGGCCAACGTCCTGACTTTC	.	TRBJ2-6	TRBV25-1	.
CASRQGDGEQYF	TGCGCCAGCAGGCAGGGGGACGGGGAGCAGTACTTC	.	TRBJ2-7	TRBV4-1	TRBD1
CASSQVTGEQFF	TGTGCCAGCAGCCAAGTTACTGGTGAGCAGTTCTTC	once	TRBJ2-1	TRBV14	.
CASSIDLYNEQFF	TGCGCCAGCAGCATAGATCTATACAATGAGCAGTTCTTC	.	TRBJ2-1	TRBV5-1	.
CASSLAGQPQHF	TGTGCCAGCAGCTTAGCGGGTCAGCCCCAGCATTTT	few	TRBJ1-5	TRBV7-9	.
CASSSQVRDEQYF	TGTGCCAGCTCCTCCCAGGTTCGAGACGAGCAGTACTTC	.	TRBJ2-7	TRBV5-6	.
CASTHGTGGNEQFF	TGCGCCAGCACCCACGGGACAGGGGGAAATGAGCAGTTCTTC	.	TRBJ2-1	TRBV4-1	TRBD1
CASSPGRNNEQFF	TGTGCCAGCTCACCAGGACGGAACAATGAGCAGTTCTTC	.	TRBJ2-1	TRBV18	.
CASSRDKETQYF	TGTGCCAGCAGCCGGGATAAAGAGACCCAGTACTTC	.	TRBJ2-5	TRBV5-4	.
CASSLRVTGTGVF	TGTGCCAGCAGCCTGAGAGTAACCGGGACAGGGGTTTTC	.	TRBJ2-4	TRBV11-2	TRBD1
CASIKQGTTEAFF	TGTGCCAGCATCAAACAGGGAACTACTGAAGCTTTCTTT	.	TRBJ1-1	TRBV5-4	.
CASSENGGRGPFNQPQHF	TGCGCCAGCAGTGAGAATGGGGGCAGGGGGCCCTTCAATCAGCCCCAGCATTTT	.	TRBJ1-5	TRBV10-2	TRBD1
CSAKAVDTQYF	TGCAGTGCTAAGGCAGTTGATACGCAGTATTTT	.	TRBJ2-3	TRBV20-1	.
CASSAGIDEQFF	TGTGCCAGCTCGGCAGGGATTGATGAGCAGTTCTTC	.	TRBJ2-1	TRBV18	.
CASSLDWGGVQHF	TGTGCCAGCAGCTTAGATTGGGGAGGGGTCCAGCATTTT	once	TRBJ1-5	TRBV11-2	.
CATSRDPVVGNTQYF	TGTGCCACCAGCAGAGATCCGGTTGTCGGCAATACGCAGTATTTT	.	TRBJ2-3	TRBV15	.
CASSYSETGRGVQYF	TGTGCCAGCAGTTACTCGGAGACAGGTCGGGGGGTTCAGTACTTC	.	TRBJ2-4	TRBV6-5	.
CASRIQGGTEAFF	TGCGCCAGCAGAATCCAGGGGGGCACTGAAGCTTTCTTT	.	TRBJ1-1	TRBV5-1	TRBD1
CASSASPSGMYQETQYF	TGTGCCAGTAGTGCCTCTCCTAGCGGAATGTACCAAGAGACCCAGTACTTC	.	TRBJ2-5	TRBV19	TRBD2
CASSQDQREPSYEQYF	TGCGCCAGCAGCCAAGACCAGCGGGAACCTTCCTACGAGCAGTACTTC	.	TRBJ2-7	TRBV4-1	TRBD2
CASSLTDRDYGYTF	TGTGCCAGCAGCTTAACCGACAGGGACTATGGCTACACCTTC	.	TRBJ1-2	TRBV5-4	TRBD1
CAISDSRTNYGYTF	TGTGCCATCAGTGATTCAAGGACTAACTATGGCTACACCTTC	.	TRBJ1-2	TRBV10-3	.
CASSLADRERNEQYF	TGTGCCAGCAGCTTGGCCGACAGGGAGAGGAACGAGCAGTACTTC	.	TRBJ2-7	TRBV5-6	TRBD1
CASSFPGQQYF	TGTGCCAGCAGCTTCCCGGGACAGCAGTACTTC	.	TRBJ2-7	TRBV7-9	.
CASSERQPNQPQHF	TGCGCCAGCAGTGAGCGGCAGCCCAATCAGCCCCAGCATTTT	.	TRBJ1-5	TRBV10-2	.
CASSRSTSGANEQFF	TGTGCCAGCTCAAGAAGTACTAGCGGGGCCAATGAGCAGTTCTTC	.	TRBJ2-1	TRBV18	TRBD2
CASSEWSGSTYNEQFF	TGTGCCAGCAGTGAATGGAGCGGGAGTACCTACAATGAGCAGTTCTTC	.	TRBJ2-1	TRBV25-1	TRBD2
CASSAGFKATEIDEQFF	TGTGCCAGCAGCGCCGGTTTTAAGGCCACAGAGATCGATGAGCAGTTCTTC	.	TRBJ2-1	TRBV9	.
CASSPDSATDTQYF	TGTGCCAGCAGCCCGGACAGTGCTACAGATACGCAGTATTTT	.	TRBJ2-3	TRBV7-3	.
CASSVGLTGEQFF	TGTGCCAGTAGTGTGGGACTGACAGGTGAGCAGTTCTTC	.	TRBJ2-1	TRBV19	.
CASSQVGGRSSYEQYF	TGCGCCAGCAGCCAAGTTGGGGGGAGAAGCTCCTACGAGCAGTACTTC	.	TRBJ2-7	TRBV4-3	.
CASSLRETNYNEQFF	TGTGCCAGCAGCTTACGTGAAACTAACTACAATGAGCAGTTCTTC	.	TRBJ2-1	TRBV7-8	.
CASSVAARASYNEQFF	TGTGCCAGCAGCGTCGCCGCGCGGGCCTCCTACAATGAGCAGTTCTTC	.	TRBJ2-1	TRBV9	.
CASSHLRLAGANVLTF	TGTGCCAGCAGCCACTTAAGACTCGCTGGGGCCAACGTCCTGACTTTC	.	TRBJ2-6	TRBV4-2	.
CASSASRGEQFF	TGTGCCAGCAGCGCCTCCCGAGGTGAGCAGTTCTTC	.	TRBJ2-1	TRBV9	.
CASSESGTGGHYGYTF	TGCGCCAGCAGTGAGTCCGGGACAGGTGGTCACTATGGCTACACCTTC	.	TRBJ1-2	TRBV10-2	TRBD1
CAISARSEGAKNEQFF	TGTGCCATCAGTGCGCGTAGTGAGGGGGCGAAAAATGAGCAGTTCTTC	.	TRBJ2-1	TRBV10-3	TRBD1
CASSEALPGDSLAKNIQYF	TGTGCCAGCAGTGAAGCGCTTCCTGGGGACTCTCTAGCCAAAAACATTCAGTACTTC	.	TRBJ2-4	TRBV6-1	.